This TCR beta chain comes out of a study of cytomegalovirus exposure and HLA in healthy donors (dated by TCRdb to the late 2010s). Regarding the research as a whole: According to an earlier analysis of several hundred of the donors, about 179 million T cells yielded 90 million to 140 million unique TCR beta sequences and around 300 Gb of sequence data. Using immunosequencing, the study profiled T cell repertoires from about 610 subjects and related those repertoires to cytomegalovirus serostatus. Every discovery cohort repertoire had been produced on one sequencing platform. Along with the approximately 700-subject first cohort, a separate validation cohort of 120 different subjects was used. Typing coverage differed by locus: A, B, C, DRB1 and DQB1 were typed in roughly 629-630 donors, DQA1 in 500 to 550, DPA1 in some 600, and DPB1 in 400 to 480. The study aimed to test whether cataloging public T cell receptors could reveal signatures of past pathogen exposure. HLA typing included class I and class II loci at four-digit resolution. In the later analysis, no new phenotypic data were used to find candidate immune exposures; instead, reliance was placed on TCR beta sequences and their occurrence across donors. Donor age, sex, ethnicity and CMV serostatus were compiled together with the repertoire data. In a later analysis, previously published TCR beta repertoires from fewer than 750 donors were re-analyzed and high-resolution HLA genotyping was added so that TCR occurrence patterns could be studied. A later genetic analysis took genome-wide SNP genotypes for 398 of the 666 donors and used that subset as a discovery cohort. High-throughput TCR immunosequencing, statistical association of individual TCRs with disease status, and machine learning were combined to predict cytomegalovirus infection status. Among a few hundred genotyped donors of the cohort, an average of about 240,000 unique TCR beta nucleotide sequences were sequenced per donor, roughly a sixth of them non-productive. The genetic ancestry cluster associated with self-reported Caucasian donors included approximately 85% of the 398 genotyped donors. An earlier analysis of several hundred of the donors applied high-throughput TCR beta sequencing to assess whether each TCR beta V gene segment acted as functional or pseudogenic. An early release covering about 600 HLA-typed donors comprised approximately 290 gigabases of sequencing data and approximately 80 million unique TCR sequences. Several DR-DQ haplotypes were handled as single units for association and clustering because linkage in the cohort was strong.

The study at large found these results: Sequencing depth was assumed to be roughly uniform across donors in the presence/absence analyses, though that assumption may not hold. Because counts were too low, more than 15 rarely observed V segments, including chromosome 9 orphons, were excluded from the earlier analysis of 500 to 700 of the donors. Specific HLA alleles were associated with 16,951 TCR beta sequences at a false discovery rate of 0.05 in a later analysis. In a later analysis, TCR association rates were found to vary across HLA loci, with the most associated TCRs seen for DRB1 alleles and the fewest for HLA-C alleles. Assigning TCR associations to individual alleles was difficult when HLA alleles, especially DR and DQ, strongly co-occurred. Compared with equally common non-associated chains, HLA-associated TCR beta chains in a later analysis were more clonally expanded and had lower generation probabilities. Correlated functional status among segregating V segments might be attributable to linkage disequilibrium, but an unknown experimental factor could not be ruled out. Across donors, most TCR sequences were observed very rarely, whereas some public TCRs were present in many individuals. A cluster of highly shared sequence variants was judged likely to be a technical artifact of the sequencing pipeline. Broadly in line with IMGT annotations, most TCR beta V segments showed up in productive rearrangements about 87% or about 30% of the time in an earlier analysis of several hundred of the donors. In this cohort, only TCR beta chains were sequenced, and detectable features were limited by the absence of alpha or paired-chain data. HLA typing was unavailable for some donors at each locus, so association tests used only the typed subset. It was suggested by the authors that the approach could potentially be generalized to other disease states and immunological phenotypes. For the cohort, immune exposure information was limited to CMV serostatus. A further reported finding was that TCR beta sequences accurately predicted the HLA-A and HLA-B alleles for most subjects in the first cohort. According to a later analysis, most CMV-associated TCR beta chains appeared to be HLA-restricted, and the HLA associations seemed to be driven largely by CMV exposure. In a later genetic analysis, fewer N-insertions in productive TCRs were reported among donors in an Asian-associated ancestry cluster than the roughly 700-donor mean. A later genetic analysis associated a missense DCLRE1C variant with V-gene and J-gene trimming of TCR beta chains, and an independent cohort replicated the association. In the study, 150 to 200 TCR beta chains were listed as associated with cytomegalovirus. Three of the identified cytomegalovirus-associated TCR beta chains were confirmed in vitro to be specific for cytomegalovirus antigens. According to a later analysis, parvovirus B19, influenza, CMV and Epstein-Barr virus appeared linked to several top co-occurrence clusters. Cytomegalovirus status was reported to be diagnosed by the classifier with high specificity and sensitivity in both the original and validation cohorts.

The library was produced with the immunoSEQ multiplex PCR assay. For the multiplex PCR, a mixture combining 60 forward primers for TCR Vbeta segments and 13 reverse primers for TCR Jbeta segments was used. Amplification of the CDR3 region of rearranged TCR beta genes was performed with a multiplex PCR assay on genomic DNA. On the Illumina HiSeq System, the amplified TCR beta libraries were sequenced as 87-base-pair reads. Processing in the source paper ran as follows. Across the 640 or so repertoires, a later analysis counted 75 million to 90 million unique TCR beta chains, 9.5 million to 12 million of which were shared by at least two donors. Raw reads were error-corrected and collapsed into unique sequences by a nearest-neighbor algorithm in which closely related sequences were merged to remove PCR and sequencing errors. Alignment of CDR3 sequences to IMGT reference sequences was used to assign V, D and J gene segments. Each retained sequence needed at least a six-nucleotide match to both a V gene segment and a J gene segment. Rearrangements were called productive when the CDR3 lacked stop codons and stayed in frame with V and J; all others were non-productive. CDR3 was defined by IMGT convention, running from the second conserved V-encoded cysteine to the conserved J-encoded phenylalanine. In an earlier analysis of around 600 of the donors, sequences lacking an unambiguous match to a single V gene segment were excluded. An earlier analysis of 587 of the donors classified V segments as functional when productive rearrangements were above 56.7% and as segregating when the standard deviation between donors was above 5%. A statistical classification framework was built to diagnose cytomegalovirus status from the catalog of TCR beta chain sequences. In a later analysis, TCR nucleotide sequences were compared against IMGT/GENE-DB human TR gene sequences so that V and J genes could be assigned. A later analysis assigned CDR3 sequences and most-parsimonious VDJ recombination scenarios with the TCRdist pipeline. In a later analysis, each TCR beta chain was defined by its CDR3 amino acid sequence together with its V-gene family, and reads without a unique V-gene family were excluded. In a later analysis, 550 to 650 highly shared, low-generation-probability nucleotide sequences were removed to address suspected cross-contamination and a sequencing artifact. In a later analysis, a clonal expansion index was calculated for each public chain from normalized within-repertoire ranks of inferred template counts. A later analysis computed generation probabilities with a VDJ recombination model fitted to out-of-frame rearrangements, and checked the results against IGoR. A later analysis scored TCR-TCR, TCR-HLA and TCR-CMV co-occurrence with hypergeometric tests, applying a repertoire-size bias correction to TCR pairs. To estimate false discovery rates, a later analysis permuted the HLA or CMV assignments 20 times. In a later analysis, co-occurring TCRs were grouped using DBSCAN, and TCRdist sequence similarity was added for clustering within HLA-allele-positive subsets. Co-occurrence clustering excluded repertoires with fewer than 30,000 or more than 120,000 public chains, plus five with anomalous nucleotide sharing. The table comes from immuneACCESS by way of TCRdb, which keeps in-frame sequences with V and J called. Part of the clones is missing from these tables; in studies checked, under half for an unresolved V gene and the rest for unknown reasons. V and J calls plus clone size are reproduced from that table; the DNA served to infer D and trimming. This sample holds some 200,000 clones; approximately 80% were observed only once. The ten largest clones capture around 15% of the sample.

Remarks on this clone: The clone's antigen remains unknown. No base-level quality is on record; no much larger clone is a single base apart.

In total, approximately 690 healthy bone marrow donors made up the cohort. At the time of sampling, every cohort member was nominally healthy, though immune exposures that went unrecorded were likely present. The donor was CMV seronegative and was included in the group of 352 seronegative cohort members. Each donor provided a peripheral blood sample, and peripheral blood mononuclear cells were used for TCR beta sequencing. The Qiagen DNeasy Blood Extraction Kit was used to extract genomic DNA from the blood cell samples. Sequenced sample: PBMCs. The clonotype comes from a man in his forties in good health and CMV-seronegative.

CDR3 region: CASTSRSGSYEQYF. The nucleotides are TGTGCCAGCACCTCTAGAAGCGGGTCTTACGAGCAGTACTTC. The rearranged segments are TRBV4-2 and TRBJ2-7; TRBD2 could be the D gene, as 6 bases match. Taken from the germline V gene, the CDR1 and CDR2 loops are LGHNA and YNFKEQ. The CDR3 has 14 amino acids, counting the end cysteine and phenylalanine. The read is trimmed to its CDR3 DNA, 42 bases read in frame from base 1. Trimming costs V 7 bases and J 4 bases, and their ends lie 17 bases apart.